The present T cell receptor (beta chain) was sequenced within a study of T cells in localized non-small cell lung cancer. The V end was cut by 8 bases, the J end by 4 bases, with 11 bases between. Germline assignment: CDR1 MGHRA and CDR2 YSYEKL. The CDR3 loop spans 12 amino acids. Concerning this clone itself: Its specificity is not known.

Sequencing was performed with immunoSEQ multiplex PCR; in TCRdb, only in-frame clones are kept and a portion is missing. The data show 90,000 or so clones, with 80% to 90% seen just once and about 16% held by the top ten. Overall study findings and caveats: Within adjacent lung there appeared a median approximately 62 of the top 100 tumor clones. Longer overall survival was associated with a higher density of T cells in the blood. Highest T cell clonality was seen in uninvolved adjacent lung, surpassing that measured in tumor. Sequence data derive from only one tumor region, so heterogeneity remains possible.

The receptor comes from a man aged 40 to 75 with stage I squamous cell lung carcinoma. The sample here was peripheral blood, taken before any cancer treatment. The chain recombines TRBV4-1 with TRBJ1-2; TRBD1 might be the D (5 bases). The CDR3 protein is CASSGMGYGYTF. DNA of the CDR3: TGCGCCAGCTCAGGGATGGGCTATGGCTACACCTTC.